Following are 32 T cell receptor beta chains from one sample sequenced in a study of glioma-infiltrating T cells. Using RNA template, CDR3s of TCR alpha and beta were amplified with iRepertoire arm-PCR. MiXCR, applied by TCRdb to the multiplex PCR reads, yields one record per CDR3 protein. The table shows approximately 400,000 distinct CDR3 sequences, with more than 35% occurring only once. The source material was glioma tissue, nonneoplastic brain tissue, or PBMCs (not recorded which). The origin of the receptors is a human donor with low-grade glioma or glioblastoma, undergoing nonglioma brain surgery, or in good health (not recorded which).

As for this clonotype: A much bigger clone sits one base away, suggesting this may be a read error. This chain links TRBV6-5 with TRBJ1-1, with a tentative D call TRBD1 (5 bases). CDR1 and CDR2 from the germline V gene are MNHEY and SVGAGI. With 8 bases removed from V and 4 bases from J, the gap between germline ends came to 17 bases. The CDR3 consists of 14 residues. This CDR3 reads CASREGTTVTEAFF. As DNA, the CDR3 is TGTGCCAGCCGCGAAGGGACCACGGTCACTGAAGCTTTCTTT.

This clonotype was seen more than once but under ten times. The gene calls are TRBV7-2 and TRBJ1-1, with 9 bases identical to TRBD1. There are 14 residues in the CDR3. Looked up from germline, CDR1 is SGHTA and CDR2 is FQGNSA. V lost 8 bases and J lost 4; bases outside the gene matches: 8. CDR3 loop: CASGHRGRFTEAFF. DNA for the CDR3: TGTGCCAGCGGTCACAGGGGGCGATTCACTGAAGCTTTCTTT.

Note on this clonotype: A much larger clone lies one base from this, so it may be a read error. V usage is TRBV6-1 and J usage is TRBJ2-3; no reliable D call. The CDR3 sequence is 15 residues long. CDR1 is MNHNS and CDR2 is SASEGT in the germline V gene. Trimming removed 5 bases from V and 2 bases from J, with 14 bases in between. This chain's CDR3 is CASSMRPRYTDTQYF. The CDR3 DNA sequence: TGTGCCAGCAGTATGAGGCCGAGATACACAGATACGCAGTATTTT.

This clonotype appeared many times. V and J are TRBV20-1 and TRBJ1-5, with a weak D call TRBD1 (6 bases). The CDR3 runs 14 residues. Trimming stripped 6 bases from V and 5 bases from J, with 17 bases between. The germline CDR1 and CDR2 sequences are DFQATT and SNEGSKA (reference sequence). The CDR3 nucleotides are TGCAGTGCCCAAACCCGGGACATCTATCAGCCCCAGCATTTT. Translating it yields CSAQTRDIYQPQHF.

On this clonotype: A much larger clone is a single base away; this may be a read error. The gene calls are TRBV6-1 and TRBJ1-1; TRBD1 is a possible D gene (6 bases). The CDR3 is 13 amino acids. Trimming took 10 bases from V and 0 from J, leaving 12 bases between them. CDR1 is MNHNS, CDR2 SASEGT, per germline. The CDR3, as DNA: TGTGCCACCGGGGCAGGGGTGAACACTGAAGCTTTCTTT. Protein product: CATGAGVNTEAFF.

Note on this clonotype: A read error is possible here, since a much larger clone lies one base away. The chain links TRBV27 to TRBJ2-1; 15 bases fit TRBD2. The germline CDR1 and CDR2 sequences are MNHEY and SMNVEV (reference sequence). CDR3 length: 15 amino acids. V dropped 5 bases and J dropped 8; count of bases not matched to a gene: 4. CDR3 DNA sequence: TGTGCCAGCAGTCAAGGGACTAGCGGGAGGTATGAGCAGTTCTTC. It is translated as CASSQGTSGRYEQFF.

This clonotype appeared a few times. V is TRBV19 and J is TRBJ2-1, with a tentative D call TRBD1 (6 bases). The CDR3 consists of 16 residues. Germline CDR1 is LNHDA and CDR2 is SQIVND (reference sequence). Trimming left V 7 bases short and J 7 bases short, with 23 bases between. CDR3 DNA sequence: TGTGCCAGTACCCATACAGGGATACGGGGTTCAAATGAGCAGTTCTTC. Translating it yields CASTHTGIRGSNEQFF.

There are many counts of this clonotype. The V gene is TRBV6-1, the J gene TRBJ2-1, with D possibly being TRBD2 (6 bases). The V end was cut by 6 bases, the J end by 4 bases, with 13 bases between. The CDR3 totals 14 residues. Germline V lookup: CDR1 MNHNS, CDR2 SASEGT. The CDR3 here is CASRVAETYNEQFF. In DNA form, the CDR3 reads TGTGCCAGCAGGGTAGCGGAGACTTACAATGAGCAGTTCTTC.

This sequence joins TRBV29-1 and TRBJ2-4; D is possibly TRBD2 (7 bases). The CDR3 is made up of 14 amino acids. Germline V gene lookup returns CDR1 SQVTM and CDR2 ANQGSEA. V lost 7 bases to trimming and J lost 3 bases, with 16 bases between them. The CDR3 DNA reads TGCAGCGCCGAGGGGGGGCTAGGCAAAAACATTCAGTACTTC. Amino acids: CSAEGGLGKNIQYF.

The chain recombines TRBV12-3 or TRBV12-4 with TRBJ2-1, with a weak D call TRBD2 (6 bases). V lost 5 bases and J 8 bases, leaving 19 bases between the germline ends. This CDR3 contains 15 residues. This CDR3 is CASSPLGAPGDEQFF. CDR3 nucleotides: TGTGCCAGCAGTCCCCTAGGGGCCCCGGGGGATGAGCAGTTCTTC.

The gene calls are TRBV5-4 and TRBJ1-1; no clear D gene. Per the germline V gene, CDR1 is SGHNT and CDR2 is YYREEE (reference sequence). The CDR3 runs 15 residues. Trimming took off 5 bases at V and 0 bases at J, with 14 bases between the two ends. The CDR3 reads CASSARSTVNTEAFF. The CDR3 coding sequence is TGTGCCAGCAGTGCCCGGTCGACGGTGAACACTGAAGCTTTCTTT.

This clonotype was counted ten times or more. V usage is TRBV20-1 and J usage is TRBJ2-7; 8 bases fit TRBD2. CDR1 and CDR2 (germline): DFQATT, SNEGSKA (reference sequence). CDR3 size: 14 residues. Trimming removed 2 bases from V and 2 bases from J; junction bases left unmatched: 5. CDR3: CSARLLAETYEQYF. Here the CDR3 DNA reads TGCAGTGCTAGATTACTAGCGGAGACCTACGAGCAGTACTTC.

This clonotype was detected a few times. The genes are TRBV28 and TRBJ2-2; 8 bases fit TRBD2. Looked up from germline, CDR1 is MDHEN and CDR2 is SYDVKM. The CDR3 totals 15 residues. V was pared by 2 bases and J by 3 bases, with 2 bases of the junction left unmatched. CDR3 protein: CASSLTGGHTGELFF. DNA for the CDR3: TGTGCCAGCAGTTTAACGGGAGGGCACACCGGGGAGCTGTTTTTT.

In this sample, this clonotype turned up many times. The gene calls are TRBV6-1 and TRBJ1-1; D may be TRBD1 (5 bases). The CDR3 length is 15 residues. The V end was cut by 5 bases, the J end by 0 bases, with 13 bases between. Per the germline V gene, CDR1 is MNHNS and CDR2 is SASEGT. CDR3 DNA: TGTGCCAGCAGTTGGGGCAGTTCAATGAACACTGAAGCTTTCTTT. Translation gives CASSWGSSMNTEAFF.

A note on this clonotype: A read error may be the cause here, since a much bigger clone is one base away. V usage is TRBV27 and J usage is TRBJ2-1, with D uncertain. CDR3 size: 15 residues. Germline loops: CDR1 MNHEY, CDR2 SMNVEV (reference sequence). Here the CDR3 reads CACSPDLGPYNEQFF. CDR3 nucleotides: TGTGCCTGCAGTCCGGACCTCGGGCCCTACAATGAGCAGTTCTTC.

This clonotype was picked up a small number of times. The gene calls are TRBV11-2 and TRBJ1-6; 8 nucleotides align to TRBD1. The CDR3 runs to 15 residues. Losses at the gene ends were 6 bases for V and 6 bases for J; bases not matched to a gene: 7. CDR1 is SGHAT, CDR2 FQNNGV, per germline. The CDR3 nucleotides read TGTGCCAGCAGACAATATACAGGGGGTAATTCACCCCTCCACTTT. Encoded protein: CASRQYTGGNSPLHF.

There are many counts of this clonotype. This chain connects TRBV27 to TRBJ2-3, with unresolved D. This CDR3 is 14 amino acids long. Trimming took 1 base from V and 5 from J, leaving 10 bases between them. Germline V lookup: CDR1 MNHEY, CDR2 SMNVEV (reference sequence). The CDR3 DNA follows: TGTGCCAGCAGTTTATTGGCACTGCGAGATACGCAGTATTTT. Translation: CASSLLALRDTQYF.

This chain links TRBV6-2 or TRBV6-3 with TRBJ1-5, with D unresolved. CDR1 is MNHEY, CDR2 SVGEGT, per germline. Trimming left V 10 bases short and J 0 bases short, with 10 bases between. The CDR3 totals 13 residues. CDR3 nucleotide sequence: TGTGCCATCAGCCCATATAGCAATCAGCCCCAGCATTTT. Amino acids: CAISPYSNQPQHF.

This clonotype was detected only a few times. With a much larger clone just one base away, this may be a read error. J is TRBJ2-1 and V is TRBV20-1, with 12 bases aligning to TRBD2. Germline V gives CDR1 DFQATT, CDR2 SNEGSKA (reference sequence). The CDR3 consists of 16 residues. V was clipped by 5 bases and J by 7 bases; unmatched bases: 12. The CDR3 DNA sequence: TGCAGTGCTGTAGGACTAGCGGGAACCGCAGGGAATGAGCAGTTCTTC. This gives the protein CSAVGLAGTAGNEQFF.

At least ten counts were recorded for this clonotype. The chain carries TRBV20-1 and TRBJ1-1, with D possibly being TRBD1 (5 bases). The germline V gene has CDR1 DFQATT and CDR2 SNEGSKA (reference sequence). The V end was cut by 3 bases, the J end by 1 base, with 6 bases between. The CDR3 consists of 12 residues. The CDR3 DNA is TGCAGTGCTAGGGGGGGGAACACTGAAGCTTTCTTT. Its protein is CSARGGNTEAFF.

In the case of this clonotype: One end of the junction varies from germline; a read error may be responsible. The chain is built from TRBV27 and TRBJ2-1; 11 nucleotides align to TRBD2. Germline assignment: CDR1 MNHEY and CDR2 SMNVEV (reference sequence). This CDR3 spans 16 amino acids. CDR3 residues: CASSIISGRARGERFF. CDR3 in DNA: TGTGCCAGCAGTATCATTAGCGGGAGGGCCAGGGGTGAGCGGTTCTTC.

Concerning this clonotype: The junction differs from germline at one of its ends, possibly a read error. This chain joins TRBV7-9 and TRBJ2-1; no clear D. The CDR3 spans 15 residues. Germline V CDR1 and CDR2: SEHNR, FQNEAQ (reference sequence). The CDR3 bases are TGTGCCAGCAGCTTGATGGATCCCCTATACAATAAGCAGTTCTTC. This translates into CASSLMDPLYNKQFF.

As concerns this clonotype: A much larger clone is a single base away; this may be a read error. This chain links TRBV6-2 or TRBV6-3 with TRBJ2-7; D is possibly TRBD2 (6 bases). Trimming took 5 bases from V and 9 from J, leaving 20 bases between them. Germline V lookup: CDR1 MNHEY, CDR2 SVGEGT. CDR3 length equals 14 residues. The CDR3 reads CASSPMTSFNGQYF. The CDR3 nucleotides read TGTGCCAGCAGTCCGATGACTAGTTTCAACGGGCAGTACTTC.

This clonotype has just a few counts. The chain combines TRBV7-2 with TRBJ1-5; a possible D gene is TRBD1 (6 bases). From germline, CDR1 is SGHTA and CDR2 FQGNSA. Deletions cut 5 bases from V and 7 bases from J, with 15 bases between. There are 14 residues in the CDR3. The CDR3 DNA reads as TGTGCCAGCAGCCCCTTGGGGGCTCAACAGCCCCAGCATTTT. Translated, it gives CASSPLGAQQPQHF.

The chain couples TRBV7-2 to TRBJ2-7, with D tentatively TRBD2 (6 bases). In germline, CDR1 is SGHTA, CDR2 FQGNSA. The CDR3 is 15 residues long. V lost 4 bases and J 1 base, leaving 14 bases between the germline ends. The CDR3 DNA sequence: TGTGCCAGCAGCTCTTGGGGGGAGTGGTCCTACGAGCAGTACTTC. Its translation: CASSSWGEWSYEQYF.

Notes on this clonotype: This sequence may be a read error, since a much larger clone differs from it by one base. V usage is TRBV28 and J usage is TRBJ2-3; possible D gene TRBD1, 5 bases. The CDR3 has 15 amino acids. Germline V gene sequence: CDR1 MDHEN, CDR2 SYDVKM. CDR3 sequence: CASSPGQFPTDTKYF. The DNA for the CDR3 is TGTGCCAGCAGCCCAGGGCAGTTCCCCACAGATACGAAGTATTTT. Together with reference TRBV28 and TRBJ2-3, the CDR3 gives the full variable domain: DVKVTQSSRYLVKRTGEKVFLECVQDMDHENMFWYRQDPGLGLRLIYFSYDVKMKEKGDIPEGYSVSREKKERFSLILESASTNQTSMYLCASSPGQFPTDTKYFGPGTRLTVL.

The CDR3 nucleotides are TGTACCGGCAGTTACCCCGGGCGCCCCTTGATCGCAGATACGCAGTATTTT. It yields the protein CTGSYPGRPLIADTQYF. The chain combines TRBV6-2 or TRBV6-3 with TRBJ2-3, with D unresolved. CDR1 MNHEY and CDR2 SVGEGT come from the germline V gene. This CDR3 has 17 residues.

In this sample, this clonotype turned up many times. CDR3: CASSLTGQSNTIYF. CDR3 bases: TGTGCCAGCAGTTTGACGGGACAATCTAACACCATATATTTT. The chain recombines TRBV28 with TRBJ1-3; D is perhaps TRBD1 (6 bases). Trimming shortened V by 3 bases and J by 7 bases, and 13 bases separated the two germline ends. The V gene's germline CDR1 is MDHEN and CDR2 SYDVKM. CDR3 length equals 14 residues.

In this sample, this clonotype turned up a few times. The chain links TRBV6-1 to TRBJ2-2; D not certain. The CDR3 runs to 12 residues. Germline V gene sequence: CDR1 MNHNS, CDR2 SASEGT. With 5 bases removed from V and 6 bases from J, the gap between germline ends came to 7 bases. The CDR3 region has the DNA TGTGCCAGCAGTTTTCAGGCCGGGGAGCTGTTTTTT. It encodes CASSFQAGELFF.

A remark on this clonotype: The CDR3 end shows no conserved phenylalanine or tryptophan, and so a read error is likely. CDR3 coding DNA: TGTGCCAGCAGCTTCCCAGGTGGACAGTCGCCCTCGACTAGAAACTACGAGCAGTACTCC. This sequence encodes CASSFPGGQSPSTRNYEQYS. The J gene is TRBJ2-7, the V gene TRBV7-9, with D perhaps given as TRBD1 or TRBD2 (6 bases each). This CDR3 has 20 amino acids. V was trimmed by 3 bases and J by 3 bases, leaving 30 bases between them. Germline CDR1 and CDR2: SEHNR and FQNEAQ (reference sequence).

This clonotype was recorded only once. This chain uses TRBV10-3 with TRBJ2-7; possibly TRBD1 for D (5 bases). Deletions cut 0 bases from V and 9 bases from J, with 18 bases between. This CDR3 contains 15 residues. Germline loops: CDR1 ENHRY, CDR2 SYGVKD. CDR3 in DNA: TGTGCCATCAGTGAGTCGCCCCGGACACCCTTTGGGCAGTACTTC. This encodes CAISESPRTPFGQYF.

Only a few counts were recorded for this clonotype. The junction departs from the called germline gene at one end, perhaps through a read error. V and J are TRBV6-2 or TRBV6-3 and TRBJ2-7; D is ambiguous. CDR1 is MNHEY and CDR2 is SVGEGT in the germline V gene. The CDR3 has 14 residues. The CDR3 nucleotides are TGTGCCAGCAGTTACCCAGGTGGGATGCACGAGCAGCACTTC. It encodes CASSYPGGMHEQHF.